The rows below give T cell receptor beta chains drawn from one sample of a study of cytomegalovirus exposure and HLA in healthy donors. Profiling relied on immunoSEQ multiplex PCR, and the TCRdb table lists in-frame clones only, not all of them. The sample has some 140,000 clones, 60% to 80% seen once. Input material: PBMCs. Receptors originate from a man aged 30 to 39 in good health and CMV-seronegative. The CDR3 runs from the conserved cysteine through the conserved F or W. The D gene is left open where the match is weak. A row's size may be missing; if present it is once, few, many or a size class.

d_call: TRBD1; clone_size: .; v_call: TRBV19; j_call: TRBJ1-4; cdr3_aa: CASSPIQGANEKLFF; cdr3_nt: TGTGCCAGTAGCCCTATACAGGGGGCTAATGAAAAACTGTTTTTT
d_call: .; clone_size: .; v_call: TRBV7-8; j_call: TRBJ2-2; cdr3_aa: CASSLATTSDTGELFF; cdr3_nt: TGTGCCAGCAGCTTAGCGACGACTAGTGACACCGGGGAGCTGTTTTTT
d_call: TRBD2; clone_size: .; v_call: TRBV4-1; j_call: TRBJ2-3; cdr3_aa: CASRLLAGGSATDTQYF; cdr3_nt: TGCGCCAGTAGGCTACTAGCGGGAGGGTCAGCCACAGATACGCAGTATTTT
d_call: TRBD2; clone_size: once; v_call: TRBV7-3; j_call: TRBJ2-1; cdr3_aa: CASSSAGAGRSNEQFF; cdr3_nt: TGTGCCAGCAGCTCGGCTGGAGCGGGGAGGTCCAATGAGCAGTTCTTC
d_call: .; clone_size: few; v_call: TRBV5-4; j_call: TRBJ2-6; cdr3_aa: CASSLDSSGANVLTF; cdr3_nt: TGTGCCAGCAGCCTGGACAGCTCTGGGGCCAACGTCCTGACTTTC
d_call: TRBD2; clone_size: .; v_call: TRBV25-1; j_call: TRBJ2-5; cdr3_aa: CASSESEVGGRETQYF; cdr3_nt: TGTGCCAGCAGTGAATCAGAAGTGGGAGGGCGAGAGACCCAGTACTTC
d_call: .; clone_size: .; v_call: TRBV7-9; j_call: TRBJ1-5; cdr3_aa: CASSAGSDQPQHF; cdr3_nt: TGTGCCAGCAGTGCAGGGTCCGATCAGCCCCAGCATTTT
d_call: TRBD1; clone_size: few; v_call: TRBV7-9; j_call: TRBJ2-3; cdr3_aa: CASSSSDRVPDTQYF; cdr3_nt: TGTGCCAGCAGCTCGTCGGACAGGGTTCCAGATACGCAGTATTTT
d_call: TRBD1; clone_size: few; v_call: TRBV5-4; j_call: TRBJ1-1; cdr3_aa: CASSPPGQEEAFF; cdr3_nt: TGTGCCAGCAGCCCGCCTGGACAGGAAGAAGCTTTCTTT
d_call: .; clone_size: once; v_call: TRBV7-2; j_call: TRBJ2-1; cdr3_aa: CASSRGTEQFF; cdr3_nt: TGTGCCAGCAGCCGCGGTACCGAGCAGTTCTTC
d_call: .; clone_size: .; v_call: TRBV30; j_call: TRBJ1-1; cdr3_aa: CAWSDLRVLNTEAFF; cdr3_nt: TGTGCCTGGAGTGACCTCAGGGTCCTGAACACTGAAGCTTTCTTT
d_call: TRBD1; clone_size: .; v_call: TRBV18; j_call: TRBJ2-7; cdr3_aa: CASSPGTGGPYEQYF; cdr3_nt: TGTGCCAGCTCACCAGGGACAGGGGGCCCCTACGAGCAGTACTTC
d_call: .; clone_size: .; v_call: TRBV5-6; j_call: TRBJ2-7; cdr3_aa: CASSYDRSEQYF; cdr3_nt: TGTGCCAGCAGCTATGACAGGTCCGAGCAGTACTTC
d_call: .; clone_size: once; v_call: TRBV5-6; j_call: TRBJ1-2; cdr3_aa: CASSSRGGYTF; cdr3_nt: TGTGCCAGCAGCTCCAGGGGTGGCTACACCTTC
d_call: TRBD1; clone_size: .; v_call: TRBV7-9; j_call: TRBJ2-5; cdr3_aa: CASSPRGGTGGETQYF; cdr3_nt: TGTGCCAGCAGCCCCAGGGGCGGGACAGGGGGAGAGACCCAGTACTTC
d_call: TRBD1; clone_size: .; v_call: TRBV30; j_call: TRBJ2-2; cdr3_aa: CAWSLRDSNTGELFF; cdr3_nt: TGTGCCTGGAGTCTTAGGGACAGTAACACCGGGGAGCTGTTTTTT
d_call: TRBD2; clone_size: .; v_call: TRBV4-2; j_call: TRBJ2-1; cdr3_aa: CASSSKMGLADSSYNEQFF; cdr3_nt: TGTGCCAGCAGCTCTAAAATGGGACTAGCGGATAGCTCCTACAATGAGCAGTTCTTC
d_call: TRBD2; clone_size: .; v_call: TRBV10-3; j_call: TRBJ2-7; cdr3_aa: CATGDGRLAGSYEQYF; cdr3_nt: TGTGCCACGGGGGATGGAAGGCTAGCGGGCTCCTACGAGCAGTACTTC
d_call: TRBD2; clone_size: .; v_call: TRBV5-5; j_call: TRBJ2-7; cdr3_aa: CASSPGGLAGRIEQYF; cdr3_nt: TGTGCCAGCAGCCCTGGGGGACTAGCGGGAAGAATCGAGCAGTACTTC
d_call: .; clone_size: .; v_call: TRBV19; j_call: TRBJ1-5; cdr3_aa: CASSIRPQKYSNQPQHF; cdr3_nt: TGTGCCAGTAGTATAAGGCCACAGAAATATAGCAATCAGCCCCAGCATTTT
d_call: TRBD2; clone_size: .; v_call: TRBV11-2; j_call: TRBJ2-5; cdr3_aa: CASSILGSGETQYF; cdr3_nt: TGTGCCAGCAGCATCCTTGGTAGCGGGGAGACCCAGTACTTC
d_call: TRBD1; clone_size: .; v_call: TRBV18; j_call: TRBJ1-2; cdr3_aa: CASSLLTGIDGYTF; cdr3_nt: TGTGCCAGCTCACTTTTGACAGGGATTGATGGCTACACCTTC
d_call: .; clone_size: .; v_call: TRBV28; j_call: TRBJ2-5; cdr3_aa: CASRGDGWQETQYF; cdr3_nt: TGTGCCAGCAGGGGTGACGGGTGGCAAGAGACCCAGTACTTC